A selection of T cell receptor beta chains follows, all from one sample in a study of T cell responses to AZD1222 COVID-19 vaccine. TCRdb keeps only in-frame clones here, not all; method: immunoSEQ multiplex PCR. The sample has some 160,000 clones; 88% are singletons. Source: peripheral blood, taken on day 0 of AZD1222 vaccination. The source of these receptors is an adult in good health. CDR3s include the opening cysteine and the closing phenylalanine or tryptophan. The D gene is left open where the match is weak. Part of the rows lack a size; the others show once, few, many or a class for expanded clones.

CASSLPGASSYEQYF,TGTGCCAGCAGCTTGCCTGGCGCTAGCTCCTACGAGCAGTACTTC,TRBV5-4,-,TRBJ2-7,-
CASSFLSGNTIYF,TGTGCCAGCAGTTTCCTCTCTGGAAACACCATATATTTT,TRBV28,-,TRBJ1-3,-
CAWRAGMRTEAFF,TGTGCCTGGAGGGCGGGGATGAGGACTGAAGCTTTCTTT,TRBV30,-,TRBJ1-1,-
CASSWDSNQPQHF,TGTGCCAGCAGTTGGGATAGCAATCAGCCCCAGCATTTT,TRBV5-5,-,TRBJ1-5,-
CASSDRVGEKLFF,TGTGCCAGCAGTGACAGGGTGGGTGAAAAACTGTTTTTT,TRBV25-1,-,TRBJ1-4,once
CASTLPSNTEAFF,TGTGCCAGCACCCTGCCATCGAACACTGAAGCTTTCTTT,TRBV28,-,TRBJ1-1,-
CASSPPLRESKDTQYF,TGTGCCAGCAGCCCCCCTTTGCGGGAGAGTAAAGATACGCAGTATTTT,TRBV7-8,TRBD2,TRBJ2-3,few
CASRQTGQETSGTDTQYF,TGTGCCAGCAGGCAAACCGGACAAGAGACTAGCGGCACAGATACGCAGTATTTT,TRBV2,TRBD2,TRBJ2-3,-
CASSEGLSYNEQFF,TGTGCCAGCAGCGAGGGGTTATCGTACAATGAGCAGTTCTTC,TRBV9,-,TRBJ2-1,-
CASSHSPGELFF,TGTGCCAGCAGCCATTCCCCCGGGGAGCTGTTTTTT,TRBV3-1/TRBV3-2,-,TRBJ2-2,-
CASSLYGGRSYNEQFF,TGTGCCAGCAGTTTATATGGCGGACGCTCCTACAATGAGCAGTTCTTC,TRBV28,-,TRBJ2-1,-
CASSFRQSWGYTF,TGTGCCAGCAGCTTCCGACAGAGTTGGGGCTACACCTTC,TRBV11-2,-,TRBJ1-2,-
CASSRGGMSNQPQHF,TGTGCCAGCAGCCGAGGGGGTATGAGCAATCAGCCCCAGCATTTT,TRBV5-6,-,TRBJ1-5,once
CASSLGGQAGLGQFF,TGTGCCAGCAGCTTAGGCGGGCAGGCCGGCTTAGGGCAGTTCTTC,TRBV13,-,TRBJ2-1,-
CASRGQNTGELFF,TGCGCCAGCAGGGGACAGAACACCGGGGAGCTGTTTTTT,TRBV5-1,-,TRBJ2-2,-
CASSLVGHLLQPEAFF,TGTGCCAGCAGTTTAGTAGGACACTTACTGCAGCCTGAAGCTTTCTTT,TRBV28,-,TRBJ1-1,-
CASSLGPGINEQFF,TGCGCCAGCAGCTTGGGTCCGGGGATCAATGAGCAGTTCTTC,TRBV5-1,-,TRBJ2-1,-
CASRPSWPDRADTQYF,TGTGCCAGCAGGCCCAGTTGGCCTGACCGCGCAGATACGCAGTATTTT,TRBV5-4,-,TRBJ2-3,-
CAWSQGQPYGYTF,TGTGCCTGGAGCCAGGGACAGCCTTATGGCTACACCTTC,TRBV30,TRBD1,TRBJ1-2,-
CASSIGAVGYTF,TGTGCCAGTAGTATCGGGGCTGTTGGCTACACCTTC,TRBV19,-,TRBJ1-2,-
CASSWTGNYGYTF,TGTGCCAGCAGTTGGACAGGGAACTATGGCTACACCTTC,TRBV28,TRBD1,TRBJ1-2,-
CASSSPPNYGYTF,TGTGCCAGCAGCTCTCCCCCGAACTATGGCTACACCTTC,TRBV7-9,-,TRBJ1-2,-
CASSSGTGGYEQYF,TGTGCCAGCAGTTCCGGGACAGGGGGCTACGAGCAGTACTTC,TRBV6-6,TRBD1,TRBJ2-7,few
CSGGTGGRENIQYF,TGCAGCGGCGGGACAGGGGGCAGGGAAAACATTCAGTACTTC,TRBV29-1,TRBD1,TRBJ2-4,-
CASSLGQGGSPLHF,TGTGCCAGCAGCCTCGGACAGGGAGGTTCACCCCTCCACTTT,TRBV13,TRBD1,TRBJ1-6,once